This is a list of T cell receptor beta chains from one sample in a study of T cell responses to AZD1222 COVID-19 vaccine. Produced via immunoSEQ multiplex PCR; TCRdb's table is partial and in-frame only. Of about 150,000 clones listed, about 88% are singletons. Sequencing used peripheral blood, obtained on day 0 of AZD1222 vaccination. The receptors were gathered from an adult in good health. Each CDR3 is given with its conserved first and last residue. The order of the fields is J gene, V gene, clone size, D gene, CDR3 DNA, CDR3 protein. A D gene is named only where the DNA matches it firmly. Clone size, where shown, is once, few, many, or a class for clones that have expanded.

J: TRBJ1-5
V: TRBV7-2
size: -
D: TRBD1
DNA: TGTGCCAGCAGCTCCGACAGGGGATCCCATCAGCCCCAGCATTTT
CDR3: CASSSDRGSHQPQHF

J: TRBJ2-3
V: TRBV15
size: once
D: TRBD2
DNA: TGTGCCACCAGCAGAGATTTTGCGGGGGGACACAACACAGATACGCAGTATTTT
CDR3: CATSRDFAGGHNTDTQYF

J: TRBJ2-7
V: TRBV5-1
size: -
D: TRBD2
DNA: TGCGCCAGCAGCCTACGGACTAGCTTTGACGAGCAGTACTTC
CDR3: CASSLRTSFDEQYF

J: TRBJ2-5
V: TRBV5-4
size: -
D: TRBD2
DNA: TGTGCCAGCAGCTTAGGAGCGGGGGGCCCCCAAGAGACCCAGTACTTC
CDR3: CASSLGAGGPQETQYF

J: TRBJ2-7
V: TRBV18
size: -
D: -
DNA: TGTGCCAGCTCACCAAGGGGACTTACGTACGAGCAGTACTTC
CDR3: CASSPRGLTYEQYF

J: TRBJ1-3
V: TRBV5-4
size: -
D: -
DNA: TGTGCCAGCAGCTTGTCACCGGGGGGAAACACCATATATTTT
CDR3: CASSLSPGGNTIYF

J: TRBJ2-4
V: TRBV29-1
size: -
D: -
DNA: TGCAGCGTTGAAGATCGGGCGGCCCGGGGCCTTCAGTACTTC
CDR3: CSVEDRAARGLQYF

J: TRBJ1-1
V: TRBV6-2/TRBV6-3
size: -
D: -
DNA: TGTGCCAGCAGCCTGTTTGGCTCGAACACTGAAGCTTTCTTT
CDR3: CASSLFGSNTEAFF

J: TRBJ2-2
V: TRBV27
size: -
D: TRBD1
DNA: TGTGCCAGCGGGCCGATCGACAGGGTCGCGGACACCGGGGAGCTGTTTTTT
CDR3: CASGPIDRVADTGELFF

J: TRBJ2-7
V: TRBV6-5
size: -
D: TRBD1
DNA: TGTGCCAGCAAGAGGGGACAGGGGGCCTACGAGCAGTACTTC
CDR3: CASKRGQGAYEQYF

J: TRBJ1-1
V: TRBV3-1/TRBV3-2
size: -
D: -
DNA: TGTGCCAGCAGCCCTCGGATGAACACTGAAGCTTTCTTT
CDR3: CASSPRMNTEAFF

J: TRBJ1-1
V: TRBV24-1
size: -
D: TRBD1
DNA: TGTGCCACCAGTGCGGGACAGGGGGTGAACACTGAAGCTTTCTTT
CDR3: CATSAGQGVNTEAFF

J: TRBJ2-2
V: TRBV19
size: -
D: TRBD2
DNA: TGTGCCAGTAGTGAACTAGCGGGGTTCACCGGGGAGCTGTTTTTT
CDR3: CASSELAGFTGELFF

J: TRBJ2-1
V: TRBV3-1/TRBV3-2
size: -
D: TRBD2
DNA: TGTGCCAGCAGCCTCACCCTACGGTATGAGCGGGGGGGCAGTGAGCAGTTCTTC
CDR3: CASSLTLRYERGGSEQFF

J: TRBJ1-6
V: TRBV6-5
size: -
D: -
DNA: TGTGCCAGCAGACCTGGGGGCACAGCACCCCTCCACTTT
CDR3: CASRPGGTAPLHF

J: TRBJ1-6
V: TRBV11-2
size: -
D: TRBD1
DNA: TGTGCCAGCAGCTTAATGACAGGGAGCGGCTCACCCCTCCACTTT
CDR3: CASSLMTGSGSPLHF

J: TRBJ2-1
V: TRBV7-2
size: -
D: -
DNA: TGTGCCAGCAGCCTCGACCCCGATCTAACCTCCTACAATGAGCAGTTCTTC
CDR3: CASSLDPDLTSYNEQFF

J: TRBJ2-5
V: TRBV23-1
size: -
D: TRBD2
DNA: TGCGCCGGGCGGACTAGCGGGGAGCAAGAGACCCAGTACTTC
CDR3: CAGRTSGEQETQYF

J: TRBJ1-3
V: TRBV19
size: -
D: TRBD1
DNA: TGTGCCAGCAACTACAGGGGATGGGACACCATATATTTT
CDR3: CASNYRGWDTIYF

J: TRBJ1-4
V: TRBV27
size: -
D: -
DNA: TGTGCCAGCAGCGCTGATGCCGCAACTAATGAAAAACTGTTTTTT
CDR3: CASSADAATNEKLFF

J: TRBJ2-3
V: TRBV7-3
size: -
D: -
DNA: TGTGCCAGCAGCCCAGGACTCTTTGGCACAGATACGCAGTATTTT
CDR3: CASSPGLFGTDTQYF

J: TRBJ1-5
V: TRBV9
size: -
D: TRBD1
DNA: TGTGCCAGCAGCGTAGGGACAGGGGGAGGTGGTGGGCAGCCCCAGCATTTT
CDR3: CASSVGTGGGGGQPQHF

J: TRBJ2-5
V: TRBV5-1
size: -
D: -
DNA: TGCGCCAGCAGCTTGGATGGGGGAAGATGGGAGACCCAGTACTTC
CDR3: CASSLDGGRWETQYF

J: TRBJ1-3
V: TRBV9
size: once
D: -
DNA: TGTGCCAGCAGCGACCGCCCAGGAAACACCATATATTTT
CDR3: CASSDRPGNTIYF

J: TRBJ1-6
V: TRBV4-3
size: -
D: -
DNA: TGCGCCAGCAGCCAAGGGGTCCTCACCGGGGTTAATTCACCCCTCCACTTT
CDR3: CASSQGVLTGVNSPLHF

J: TRBJ1-6
V: TRBV7-9
size: -
D: -
DNA: TGTGCCAGCAGCTTTGGGGGGCGGAATTCACCCCTCCACTTT
CDR3: CASSFGGRNSPLHF

J: TRBJ1-3
V: TRBV28
size: -
D: -
DNA: TGTGCCAGCAGTACCTGGGGAGAGACTGGAAACACCATATATTTT
CDR3: CASSTWGETGNTIYF

J: TRBJ2-7
V: TRBV10-3
size: -
D: TRBD1
DNA: TGTGCCATTTATAGCCGGGACAGGGTTTACGAGCAGTACTTC
CDR3: CAIYSRDRVYEQYF

J: TRBJ1-4
V: TRBV5-1
size: -
D: TRBD1
DNA: TGCGCCAGCAGCTTGACAGGGGGAGCTAATGAAAAACTGTTTTTT
CDR3: CASSLTGGANEKLFF

J: TRBJ1-6
V: TRBV6-1
size: -
D: TRBD1
DNA: TGTGCCAGCAGTGAAGAAGGGGGCCCATGGACCTCCTATAATTCACCCCTCCACTTT
CDR3: CASSEEGGPWTSYNSPLHF

J: TRBJ2-1
V: TRBV7-2
size: -
D: -
DNA: TGTGCCAGCAGCTTAGGGAGTGCTACCTACAATGAGCAGTTCTTC
CDR3: CASSLGSATYNEQFF

J: TRBJ2-1
V: TRBV2
size: -
D: TRBD1
DNA: TGTGCCAGCAGTTGGGACAGCCATGCCTCCTACAATGAGCAGTTCTTC
CDR3: CASSWDSHASYNEQFF

J: TRBJ1-5
V: TRBV19
size: -
D: -
DNA: TGTGCCAGTAGTATGATGTATAGCAATCAGCCCCAGCATTTT
CDR3: CASSMMYSNQPQHF

J: TRBJ1-5
V: TRBV27
size: -
D: TRBD1
DNA: TGTGCCAGCAGTTCGGACAGGGGCAGCAATCAGCCCCAGCATTTT
CDR3: CASSSDRGSNQPQHF

J: TRBJ2-1
V: TRBV5-1
size: -
D: TRBD1
DNA: TGCGCCAGCAGCAGTACCGGGACAGACTACAATGAGCAGTTCTTC
CDR3: CASSSTGTDYNEQFF

J: TRBJ2-1
V: TRBV19
size: -
D: -
DNA: TGTGCCAGTAGAAATGACCTGGGGGAGCAGTTCTTC
CDR3: CASRNDLGEQFF